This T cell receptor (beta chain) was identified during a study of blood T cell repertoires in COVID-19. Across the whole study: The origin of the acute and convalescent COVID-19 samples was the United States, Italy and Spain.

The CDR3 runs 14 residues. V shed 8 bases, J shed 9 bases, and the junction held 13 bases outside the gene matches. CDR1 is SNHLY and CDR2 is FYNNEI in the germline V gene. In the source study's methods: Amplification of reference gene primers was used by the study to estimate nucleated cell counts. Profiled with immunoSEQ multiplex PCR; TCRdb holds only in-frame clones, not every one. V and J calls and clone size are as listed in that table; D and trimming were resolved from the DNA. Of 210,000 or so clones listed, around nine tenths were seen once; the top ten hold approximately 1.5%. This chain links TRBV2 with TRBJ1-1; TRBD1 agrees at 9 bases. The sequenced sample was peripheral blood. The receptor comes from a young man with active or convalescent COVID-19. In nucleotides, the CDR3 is TGTGCCAGCTCCCCCCGGGACAGGGATGTCAAAGCTTTCTTT. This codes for CASSPRDRDVKAFF.